A selection of T cell receptor beta chains follows, all from one sample in a study of identical twins. From the 5' RACE reads, TCRdb called clonotypes with MiXCR, one entry per CDR3 protein. The data show approximately 890,000 distinct CDR3 sequences, roughly 12% seen once. These sequences were also reported in another study, on yellow fever vaccine responses in identical twins.

The sequenced sample consisted of PBMCs. Receptors originate from a woman aged 18-29 years in good health. The CDR3 runs from the conserved cysteine through the conserved F or W. The order of the fields is D gene, V gene, J gene, CDR3 length, CDR3 protein. A D gene is named only where the DNA matches it firmly.

-	TRBV11-2	TRBJ2-2	14	CASSEVRGTGELFF
-	TRBV29-1	TRBJ2-4	14	CSVGQGGFKNIQYF
-	TRBV6-2/TRBV6-3	TRBJ2-2	15	CASRQTTSNTGELFF
-	TRBV5-3	TRBJ2-3	16	CASSLGLALGTDTQYF
TRBD2	TRBV15	TRBJ2-4	18	CATSKPPGLAGGGYIQYF
TRBD1	TRBV12-3/TRBV12-4	TRBJ2-5	12	CASNPDRGAQYF
-	TRBV28	TRBJ2-3	15	CASSPRGAGTDTQYF
-	TRBV29-1	TRBJ2-5	13	CSVDTSRQETQYF
TRBD2	TRBV6-2/TRBV6-3	TRBJ2-1	20	CASSYSGTSGSTGSYNEQFF
-	TRBV10-2	TRBJ2-7	12	CASSEFIYEQYF
-	TRBV12-3/TRBV12-4	TRBJ1-2	13	CASSGDGGMVYTF
-	TRBV28	TRBJ2-3	15	CASGGTGYWADTQYF
-	TRBV20-1	TRBJ2-2	17	CSARDFLSGENTGELFF
-	TRBV4-1	TRBJ2-5	14	CASSQDRMKETQYF
-	TRBV10-3	TRBJ2-1	13	CAISELERGAQFF
-	TRBV20-1	TRBJ2-3	13	CSAVFGITDTQYF
-	TRBV6-1	TRBJ2-1	16	CATSRVAGGVNNEQFF
-	TRBV2	TRBJ2-7	13	CASSRDTAYEQYF
-	TRBV15	TRBJ2-1	13	CATSRAIVAEQFF
TRBD2	TRBV3-1	TRBJ2-7	15	CASSPPGRAKYEQYF
TRBD1	TRBV5-1	TRBJ1-2	13	CASSADRGRGYTF
-	TRBV5-5	TRBJ2-5	16	CASTPGGTFFQETQYF
-	TRBV27	TRBJ2-2	15	CASSLVDKNTGELFF
-	TRBV11-2	TRBJ1-6	16	CASSSQMWGGNSPLHF
-	TRBV2	TRBJ2-2	16	CASGGAGTTNTGELFF
TRBD2	TRBV16	TRBJ2-1	17	CASSQSLGRGGYNEQFF
-	TRBV5-1	TRBJ2-7	14	CASSPGGPGVEQYF
-	TRBV15	TRBJ1-1	17	CATSRRTESGRRTEAFF
-	TRBV4-1	TRBJ2-2	16	CASSQVRGPGPGELFF
TRBD1	TRBV6-1	TRBJ2-7	13	CASSAGTDYEQYF
-	TRBV20-1	TRBJ2-2	13	CSAREGAAGELFF